The 5 T cell receptor beta chains presented below share a single source sample, sequenced in a study of control samples from healthy donors and cancer patients. Sequencing was performed with immunoSEQ multiplex PCR; in TCRdb, only in-frame clones are kept and a portion is missing. The sample lists over 65,000 clones; 94% were seen once. The sample comprised blood. The receptors were sampled from a woman aged 40 to 55 in good health.

This clone was seen just once. The rearrangement links TRBV5-1 to TRBJ2-7; D gene ambiguous. Germline CDR1 and CDR2: SGHRS and YFSETQ. CDR3 length: 14 amino acids. Trimming took 0 bases from V and 2 from J, leaving 9 bases between them. DNA for the CDR3: TGCGCCAGCAGCTTGGCCGCCGGAACCTACGAGCAGTACTTC. It yields the protein CASSLAAGTYEQYF.

This clone occurred once. Here the CDR3 DNA reads TGTGCCTGGGCCAGGGGGCTGGATCAGCCCCAGCATTTT. It is translated as CAWARGLDQPQHF. The gene calls are TRBV30 and TRBJ1-5, with 8 bases fitting TRBD1. CDR3 length: 13 amino acids. V lost 5 bases to trimming and J lost 5 bases; unmatched junction nucleotides: 5. Germline assignment: CDR1 GTSNPN and CDR2 SVGIG (reference sequence).

The chain uses TRBV11-1 and TRBJ2-1; possibly TRBD1 for D (5 bases). The CDR3 totals 16 residues. V was shortened by 7 bases and J by 4 bases, with 20 bases between the two germline ends. The V gene's germline CDR1 is SGHAT and CDR2 FQDESV (reference sequence). CDR3 in amino acids: CASTLTGGALYNEQFF. CDR3 DNA: TGTGCCAGCACGCTCACGGGTGGGGCTTTATACAATGAGCAGTTCTTC.

As for this clone: Additional DNA sequences in this sample encode the identical CDR3. The chain carries TRBV3-1 (or the pseudogene TRBV3-2) and TRBJ1-6; 9 bases match TRBD1. Per the germline V gene, CDR1 is LGHDT and CDR2 is YNNKEL (reference sequence). This CDR3 contains 14 residues. V shed 4 bases and J 7 bases; nucleotides not matched to a gene: 2. The CDR3 reads CASSRGTGNSPLHF. The CDR3 nucleotides read TGTGCCAGCAGCCGTGGGACAGGGAATTCACCCCTCCACTTT.

This chain uses TRBV6-5 with TRBJ1-1, with D perhaps matching TRBD1 (6 bases). The CDR3 runs to 15 residues. The germline V gene has CDR1 MNHEY and CDR2 SVGAGI. Trimming pared 6 bases from V and 0 bases from J, leaving 14 bases between. Written as DNA, the CDR3 is TGTGCCAGCAGCACGGGACACAGCATGAACACTGAAGCTTTCTTT. Protein product: CASSTGHSMNTEAFF.